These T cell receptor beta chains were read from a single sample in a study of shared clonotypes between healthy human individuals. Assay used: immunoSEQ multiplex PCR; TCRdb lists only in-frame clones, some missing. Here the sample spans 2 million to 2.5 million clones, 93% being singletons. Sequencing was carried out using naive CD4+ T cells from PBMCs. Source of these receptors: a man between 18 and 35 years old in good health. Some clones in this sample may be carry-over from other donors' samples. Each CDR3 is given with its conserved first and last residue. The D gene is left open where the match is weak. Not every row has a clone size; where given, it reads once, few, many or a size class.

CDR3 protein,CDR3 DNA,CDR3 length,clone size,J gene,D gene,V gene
CASSERTGATYEQYF,TGTGCCAGCAGTGAAAGGACAGGCGCCACCTACGAGCAGTACTTC,15,.,TRBJ2-7,TRBD1,TRBV6-1
CASSFSNQPQHF,TGTGCCAGCAGCTTTAGCAATCAGCCCCAGCATTTT,12,.,TRBJ1-5,.,TRBV14
CASSLLGQGISGELFF,TGTGCCAGCAGCTTACTAGGACAGGGGATTTCCGGGGAGCTGTTTTTT,16,.,TRBJ2-2,TRBD1,TRBV7-3
CASSMTGGTDTQYF,TGTGCCAGCAGCATGACGGGAGGCACAGATACGCAGTATTTT,14,.,TRBJ2-3,.,TRBV7-7
CASSPGQTNTEAFF,TGTGCCAGCAGTCCGGGACAGACGAACACTGAAGCTTTCTTT,14,.,TRBJ1-1,TRBD1,TRBV28
CASSRTGGYEQYF,TGCGCCAGCAGCAGGACAGGGGGCTACGAGCAGTACTTC,13,.,TRBJ2-7,TRBD1,TRBV10-1
CASSFERGGTEAFF,TGTGCCAGCAGCTTTGAGAGGGGAGGGACTGAAGCTTTCTTT,14,.,TRBJ1-1,.,TRBV11-2
CATSRDLGSNQPQHF,TGTGCCACCAGCAGAGATTTGGGTAGCAATCAGCCCCAGCATTTT,15,.,TRBJ1-5,.,TRBV15
CASSPRDGEYYEQYF,TGTGCCAGCAGCCCCCGGGACGGCGAATACTACGAGCAGTACTTC,15,.,TRBJ2-7,.,TRBV28
CASSLKLVGNSPLHF,TGTGCCAGCAGCCTCAAACTGGTGGGAAATTCACCCCTCCACTTT,15,.,TRBJ1-6,.,TRBV6-1
CASSYSGAADTQYF,TGTGCCAGCAGTTACAGCGGGGCGGCGGATACGCAGTATTTT,14,.,TRBJ2-3,TRBD2,TRBV6-5
CSVALDRENTEAFF,TGCAGCGTTGCCTTGGACAGGGAGAACACTGAAGCTTTCTTT,14,once,TRBJ1-1,TRBD1,TRBV29-1
CASSTAMAGMNTEAFF,TGTGCCAGTAGCACAGCCATGGCGGGTATGAACACTGAAGCTTTCTTT,16,.,TRBJ1-1,.,TRBV19
CATSILGGQAGLAGTDTQYF,TGTGCCACCAGCATCTTAGGGGGCCAAGCGGGACTAGCGGGTACAGATACGCAGTATTTT,20,.,TRBJ2-3,TRBD2,TRBV15
CASSLGTSNQETQYF,TGCGCCAGCAGCTTGGGGACTAGCAACCAAGAGACCCAGTACTTC,15,.,TRBJ2-5,TRBD2,TRBV5-1
CASSLGEASGRVNEQFF,TGTGCCAGCAGCTTAGGTGAGGCTAGCGGGAGGGTCAATGAGCAGTTCTTC,17,.,TRBJ2-1,TRBD2,TRBV11-3
CASSPLAGAGADTQYF,TGTGCCAGCAGCCCCTTAGCGGGAGCGGGTGCAGATACGCAGTATTTT,16,.,TRBJ2-3,TRBD2,TRBV6-6